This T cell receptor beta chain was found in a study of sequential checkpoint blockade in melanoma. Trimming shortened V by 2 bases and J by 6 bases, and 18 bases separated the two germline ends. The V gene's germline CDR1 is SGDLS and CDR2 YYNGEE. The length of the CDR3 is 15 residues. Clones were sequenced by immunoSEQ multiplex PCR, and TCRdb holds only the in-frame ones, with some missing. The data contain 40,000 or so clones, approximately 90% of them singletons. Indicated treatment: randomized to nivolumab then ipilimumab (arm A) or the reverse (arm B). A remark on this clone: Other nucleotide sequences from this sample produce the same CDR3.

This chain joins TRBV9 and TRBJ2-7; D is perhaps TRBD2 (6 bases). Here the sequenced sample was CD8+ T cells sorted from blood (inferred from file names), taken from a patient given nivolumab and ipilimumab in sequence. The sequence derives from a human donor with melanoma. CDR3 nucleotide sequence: TGTGCCAGCAGCGTCGAAGGGACGGGGGATCTCGAGCAGTACTTC. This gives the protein CASSVEGTGDLEQYF.